This TCR beta chain was retrieved from a study of blood T cells in healthy people across ages. A second PCR, run for about 7 to 11 cycles, used a sample-barcoded 5' primer plus a J-beta primer mix. TCRdb reprocessed the 5' RACE reads with MiXCR, giving one entry per CDR3 protein. This repertoire shows some 1.6 million distinct CDR3 sequences, roughly 30% found once; its top ten account for 11%. V was cut by 1 base and J by 10 bases, with 14 bases left in between. In germline, CDR1 is DFQATT, CDR2 SNEGSKA (reference sequence). The CDR3 is made up of 13 amino acids. This clonotype was seen a few times. The sequence was obtained from a woman in her twenties or thirties in good health. J is TRBJ2-1 and V is TRBV20-1; the D gene is possibly TRBD2 (5 bases). The specimen sequenced was blood. The CDR3 DNA reads TGCAGTGCTAGAGCGGCTAGCTCGGGAGAGCAGTTCTTC. Translating gives CSARAASSGEQFF.